These 21 T cell receptor beta chains were sequenced from one sample in a study of T cells generated in artificial thymic organoids. Separate semi-nested PCRs amplified TCRalpha and TCRbeta libraries using constant-region reverse primers in TRAC or TRBC. TCRdb recomputed calls from the 5' RACE reads with MiXCR, one row per CDR3 protein. The repertoire consists of around 9,300 distinct CDR3 sequences, with around 17% occurring once and the leading ten covering 1.4%. The sample consisted of naive CD8+ T cells from the thymus. Documented subset: CD3+TCRalphabeta+CD8SP T cells; for blood, CD45RO-CCR7+ naive CD8+ T cells. The receptors originated from a human donor who gave cord blood stem cells for thymic organoid culture, a cardiac surgery patient who gave postnatal thymus, or a blood donor (not recorded which).

This clonotype appeared many times. The CDR3 is CASSLAGGNEQYF. As DNA, the CDR3 is TGCGCCAGCAGCCTAGCGGGCGGGAACGAGCAGTACTTC. The chain joins TRBV5-1 to TRBJ2-7, with 8 bases fitting TRBD2. CDR1 SGHRS and CDR2 YFSETQ come from the germline V gene. The CDR3 length is 13 residues. The ends lost 4 bases at V and 5 bases at J; junction bases unmatched: 5.

In its sample, this clonotype ranks as medium-sized. This chain links TRBV27 with TRBJ1-4, with 7 bases that match TRBD1. Trimming took 3 bases from V and 5 from J; bases not matched to a gene: 9. Germline loops: CDR1 MNHEY, CDR2 SMNVEV (reference sequence). This CDR3 region has 16 residues. CDR3 nucleotides: TGTGCCAGCAGTTTTGGACCTTTCAGGGGGAATGAAAAACTGTTTTTT. Translation: CASSFGPFRGNEKLFF.

This clonotype is termed medium-sized. This rearrangement joins TRBV20-1 to TRBJ2-7; TRBD2 matches at 10 bases. Unmatched junction bases numbered 14, after V lost 4 bases and J lost 2 bases. CDR1 DFQATT and CDR2 SNEGSKA come from the germline V gene (reference sequence). CDR3 size: 17 residues. Written as DNA, the CDR3 is TGCAGTGCTAACCGACCTGGGGCTAGCGGGAGAGCCTACGAGCAGTACTTC. It specifies CSANRPGASGRAYEQYF.

In this sample, this clonotype is medium-sized. The chain employs TRBV4-1 and TRBJ1-2; D remains ambiguous. The V gene lost 3 bases and the J gene lost 2 bases, with 4 bases spanning the gap. Germline-derived CDR1 and CDR2 are MGHRA and YSYEKL. The CDR3 totals 12 residues. CDR3 region: CASSQDNYGYTF. The CDR3, as DNA: TGCGCCAGCAGCCAGGACAACTATGGCTACACCTTC.

This clonotype was seen at least ten times. The chain links TRBV15 to TRBJ2-2; perhaps TRBD1 as D (6 bases). Germline V gene lookup returns CDR1 LNHNV and CDR2 YYDKDF (reference sequence). The V gene lost 5 bases and the J gene lost 4 bases, with 11 bases spanning the gap. The CDR3 is 14 amino acids. The CDR3, as DNA: TGTGCCACCAGCTTCCTAGGGGGCACCGGGGAGCTGTTTTTT. Translation: CATSFLGGTGELFF.

In this sample, this clonotype is medium-sized (0.01 to 0.1%). V and J are TRBV27 and TRBJ2-7, with D maybe TRBD2 (7 bases). Germline loops: CDR1 MNHEY, CDR2 SMNVEV (reference sequence). The CDR3 is 15 amino acids. V was clipped by 5 bases and J by 9 bases, with 23 bases between them. In DNA form, the CDR3 reads TGTGCCAGCAGTCCAAAACGGGGGGCGTTACGATGGCAGTACTTC. It specifies CASSPKRGALRWQYF.

In this sample, this clonotype turned up a few times. A much larger clone sits a single nucleotide away, making a read error possible. This chain joins TRBV9 and TRBJ2-7, with 7 nucleotides matching TRBD1. Germline CDR1 is SGDLS and CDR2 is YYNGEE. The CDR3 has 15 amino acids. The CDR3 nucleotides are TGTGTCAGCAGCTTTGGACAGGCAACCTCCTACGAGCAGTACTTC. Amino acids: CVSSFGQATSYEQYF.

By frequency in the sample, this clonotype is medium-sized (0.01 to 0.1%). This chain joins TRBV29-1 and TRBJ2-1; TRBD1 matches 7 bases. J gave up 6 bases and V 6 bases, and 8 bases lay outside the gene matches. This CDR3 has 13 residues. Germline V lookup: CDR1 SQVTM, CDR2 ANQGSEA. The CDR3 loop is CSVDWTGSNEQFF. The CDR3 DNA follows: TGCAGCGTCGACTGGACAGGCTCCAATGAGCAGTTCTTC.

By sample fraction, this clonotype is medium-sized. At one boundary the junction diverges from the germline segment, which might be a read error. This chain joins TRBV7-9 and TRBJ1-4; tentative D call: TRBD1 (5 bases). Per germline, CDR1 SEHNR and CDR2 FQNEAQ (reference sequence). The CDR3 totals 12 residues. CDR3 DNA: TGTGCCAGCAGCGATGGTGTTGGGGCCAGTGATTTT. This gives the protein CASSDGVGASDF.

By share, this clonotype counts as medium-sized (0.01 to 0.1%). This chain's CDR3 is CASSSGTVYSNQPQHF. CDR3 nucleotides: TGTGCCAGCAGTTCTGGGACAGTTTATAGCAATCAGCCCCAGCATTTT. The chain employs TRBV6-5 and TRBJ1-5, with 7 bases aligning to TRBD1. The trim removed 4 bases at V and 0 bases at J, leaving 6 bases unmatched. Germline V lookup: CDR1 MNHEY, CDR2 SVGAGI. This CDR3 spans 16 amino acids.

In its sample, this clonotype ranks as medium-sized. The V call is TRBV24-1, the J call TRBJ2-2, with TRBD1 matching 10 bases. Germline-derived CDR1 and CDR2 are KGHDR and SFDVKD. V lost 5 bases and J lost 7; bases outside the gene matches: 9. This CDR3 contains 16 residues. CDR3 bases: TGTGCCACCAGTGTCACCGGGACAGGGGAGGGCGGGGAGCTGTTTTTT. Translation gives CATSVTGTGEGGELFF.

This clonotype was recorded many times. The chain employs TRBV15 and TRBJ1-2; no clear D gene. V was shortened by 5 bases and J by 7 bases, with 8 bases between the two germline ends. The germline V gene encodes CDR1 LNHNV and CDR2 YYDKDF (reference sequence). The CDR3 has 11 residues. The CDR3 protein is CATSHGRGYTF. Here the CDR3 DNA reads TGTGCCACCAGCCACGGTCGTGGCTACACCTTC.

In its sample, this clonotype ranks as medium-sized. The J gene is TRBJ2-3, the V gene TRBV18; D unclear. This CDR3 has 15 residues. Germline V CDR1 and CDR2: KGHSH, LQKENI. V lost 4 bases and J lost 4, with 15 bases in between. CDR3 sequence: CASSREDRRADTQYF. For the CDR3, the DNA is TGTGCCAGCTCACGAGAAGATAGACGTGCAGATACGCAGTATTTT.

In its sample, this clonotype is medium-sized. The chain employs TRBV20-1 and TRBJ1-2; 11 bases map to TRBD1. CDR1 and CDR2 (germline): DFQATT, SNEGSKA (reference sequence). The CDR3 has 15 amino acids. V lost 0 bases and J lost 6; bases outside the gene matches: 6. The CDR3 loop is CSARDGTGGENGYTF. DNA for the CDR3: TGCAGTGCTAGAGATGGGACAGGGGGTGAGAATGGCTACACCTTC.

Judged by abundance, this clonotype is medium-sized. The chain is built from TRBV4-1 and TRBJ2-1; 13 bases are shared with TRBD2. CDR1 is MGHRA, CDR2 YSYEKL, per germline. The CDR3 sequence is 15 residues long. V was pared by 4 bases and J by 9 bases, with 6 bases of the junction left unmatched. The CDR3 sequence is CASSPTSGRRPEQFF. DNA for the CDR3: TGCGCCAGCAGCCCGACTAGCGGGAGGCGGCCTGAGCAGTTCTTC.

This clonotype is labeled medium-sized. The chain combines TRBV7-9 with TRBJ2-7; D ambiguous. Trimming pared 5 bases from V and 6 bases from J, leaving 11 bases between. Germline CDR1 and CDR2: SEHNR and FQNEAQ (reference sequence). This CDR3 has 12 residues. The CDR3 nucleotides read TGTGCCAGCAGCCCTACTCTCTCCGAGCAGTACTTC. Its translation is CASSPTLSEQYF.

As regards this clonotype: Possible read error: a much larger clone is one base away. This sequence joins TRBV28 and TRBJ2-7; the match to TRBD2 covers 7 bases. This CDR3 region has 15 residues. Trimming cost V 10 bases and J 0 bases; bases outside gene matches: 12. Germline assignment: CDR1 MDHEN and CDR2 SYDVKM. In DNA form, the CDR3 reads TGTGCCACGAGGAGGGGAGGGGATATCTCCTACGAGCAGTACTTC. Translating gives CATRRGGDISYEQYF.

Relative to its sample, this clonotype is medium-sized. The chain joins TRBV7-9 to TRBJ2-1; 14 nucleotides agree with TRBD2. Germline CDR1 is SEHNR and CDR2 is FQNEAQ (reference sequence). The CDR3 totals 15 residues. V dropped 5 bases and J dropped 7; count of bases not matched to a gene: 4. Here the CDR3 DNA reads TGTGCCAGCAGCCCGACTAGCGGGAGGGAGAATGAGCAGTTCTTC. It is translated as CASSPTSGRENEQFF.

This clonotype was seen only a few times. The rearrangement joins TRBV4-1 to TRBJ1-1; unclear D gene. Trimming removed 1 base at V and 0 bases at J, with 12 bases between. The CDR3 contains 16 residues. The V gene's germline CDR1 is MGHRA and CDR2 YSYEKL. In DNA, the CDR3 is TGCGCCAGCAGCCAAGTGGCCCTAGACCTGAACACTGAAGCTTTCTTT. Translation gives CASSQVALDLNTEAFF.

The chain employs TRBV5-1 and TRBJ2-1, with D maybe TRBD2 (6 bases). This CDR3 region has 16 residues. Germline V gene sequence: CDR1 SGHRS, CDR2 YFSETQ. Deletions cut 1 base from V and 8 bases from J, with 19 bases between. CDR3 nucleotides: TGCGCCAGCAGCTTGTTCCGGGAGCAAGATATGGATGAGCAGTTCTTC. This sequence encodes CASSLFREQDMDEQFF.

The sample holds a few counts of this clonotype. This chain joins TRBV7-6 and TRBJ2-1; 13 nucleotides match TRBD2. Losses at the gene ends were 5 bases for V and 10 bases for J; bases not matched to a gene: 11. Germline-derived CDR1 and CDR2 are SGHVS and FNYEAQ. The CDR3 has 16 amino acids. CDR3 protein: CASSPFGLAGVGEQFF. The CDR3 DNA is TGTGCCAGCAGCCCATTTGGACTAGCGGGAGTGGGAGAGCAGTTCTTC.